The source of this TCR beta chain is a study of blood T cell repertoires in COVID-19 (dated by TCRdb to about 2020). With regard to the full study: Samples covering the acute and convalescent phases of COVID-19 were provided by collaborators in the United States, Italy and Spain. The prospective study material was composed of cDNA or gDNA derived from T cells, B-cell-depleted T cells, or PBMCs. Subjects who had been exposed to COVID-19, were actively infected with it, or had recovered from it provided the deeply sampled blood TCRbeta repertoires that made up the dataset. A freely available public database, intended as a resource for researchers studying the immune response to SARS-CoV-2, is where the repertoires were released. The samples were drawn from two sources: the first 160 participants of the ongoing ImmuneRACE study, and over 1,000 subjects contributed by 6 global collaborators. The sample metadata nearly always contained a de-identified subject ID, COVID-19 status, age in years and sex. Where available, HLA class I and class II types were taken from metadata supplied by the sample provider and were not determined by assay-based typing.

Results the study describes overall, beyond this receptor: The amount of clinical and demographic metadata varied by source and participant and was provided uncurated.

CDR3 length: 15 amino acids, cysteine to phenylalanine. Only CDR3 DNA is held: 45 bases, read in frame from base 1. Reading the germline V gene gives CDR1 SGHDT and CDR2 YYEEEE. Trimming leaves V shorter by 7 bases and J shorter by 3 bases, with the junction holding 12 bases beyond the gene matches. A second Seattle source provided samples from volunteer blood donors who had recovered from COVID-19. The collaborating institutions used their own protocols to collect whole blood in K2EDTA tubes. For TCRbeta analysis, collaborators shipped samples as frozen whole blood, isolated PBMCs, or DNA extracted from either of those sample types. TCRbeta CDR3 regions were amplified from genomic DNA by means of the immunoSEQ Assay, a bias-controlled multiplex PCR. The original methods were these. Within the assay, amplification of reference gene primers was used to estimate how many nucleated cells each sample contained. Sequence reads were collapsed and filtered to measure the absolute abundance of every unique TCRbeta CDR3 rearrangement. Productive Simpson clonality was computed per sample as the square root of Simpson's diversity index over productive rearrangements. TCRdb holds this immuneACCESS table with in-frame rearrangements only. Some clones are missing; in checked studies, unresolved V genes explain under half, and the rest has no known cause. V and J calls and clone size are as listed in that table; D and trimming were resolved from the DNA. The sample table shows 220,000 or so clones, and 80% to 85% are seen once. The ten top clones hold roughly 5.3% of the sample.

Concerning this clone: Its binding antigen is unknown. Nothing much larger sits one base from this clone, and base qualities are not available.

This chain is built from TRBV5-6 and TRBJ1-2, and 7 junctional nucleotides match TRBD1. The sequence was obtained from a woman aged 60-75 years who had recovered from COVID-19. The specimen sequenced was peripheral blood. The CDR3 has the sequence CASRIAGQYDYGYTF. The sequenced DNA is TGTGCCAGCCGAATTGCGGGACAGTATGACTATGGCTACACCTTC.